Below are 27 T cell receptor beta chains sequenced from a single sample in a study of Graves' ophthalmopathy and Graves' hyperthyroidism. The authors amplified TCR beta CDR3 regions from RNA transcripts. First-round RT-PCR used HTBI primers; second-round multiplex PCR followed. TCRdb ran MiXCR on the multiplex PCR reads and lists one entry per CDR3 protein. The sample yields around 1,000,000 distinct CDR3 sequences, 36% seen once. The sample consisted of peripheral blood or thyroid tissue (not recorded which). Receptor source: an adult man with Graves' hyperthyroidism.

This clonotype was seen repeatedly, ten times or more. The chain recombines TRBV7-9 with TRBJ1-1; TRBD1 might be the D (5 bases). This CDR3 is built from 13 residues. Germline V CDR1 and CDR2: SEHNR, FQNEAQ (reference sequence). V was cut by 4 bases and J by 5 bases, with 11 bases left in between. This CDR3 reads CASSSLGVTEAFF. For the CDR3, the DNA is TGTGCCAGCAGCTCTCTAGGGGTTACTGAAGCTTTCTTT.

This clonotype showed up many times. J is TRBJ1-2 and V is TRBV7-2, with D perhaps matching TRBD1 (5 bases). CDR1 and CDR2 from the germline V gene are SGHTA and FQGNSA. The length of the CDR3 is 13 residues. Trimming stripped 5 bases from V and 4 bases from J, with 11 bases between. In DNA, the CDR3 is TGTGCCAGCAGCCGCCCAGGGTCCTATGGCTACACCTTC. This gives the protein CASSRPGSYGYTF. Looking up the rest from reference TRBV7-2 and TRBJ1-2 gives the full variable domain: GAGVSQSPSNKVTEKGKDVELRCDPISGHTALYWYRQSLGQGLEFLIYFQGNSAPDKSGLPSDRFSAERTGGSVSTLTIQRTQQEDSAVYLCASSRPGSYGYTFGSGTRLTVV.

CDR3 DNA: TGCAGCGTTGTTCTAGCTGGCGAGCAGTTCTTC. Protein product: CSVVLAGEQFF. V and J are TRBV29-1 and TRBJ2-7; a weak D match, TRBD2 (5 bases). The tail of the sequence fits TRBJ2-1 better, so the J call may be wrong. The CDR3 has 11 residues. The germline CDR1 and CDR2 sequences are SQVTM and ANQGSEA.

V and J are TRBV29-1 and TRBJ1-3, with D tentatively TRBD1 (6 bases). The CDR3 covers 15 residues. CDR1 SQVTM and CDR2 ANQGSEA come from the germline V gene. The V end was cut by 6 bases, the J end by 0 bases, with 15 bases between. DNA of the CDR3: TGCAGCGTCGAACAGGGAACGAGCTCTGGAAACACCATATATTTT. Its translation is CSVEQGTSSGNTIYF.

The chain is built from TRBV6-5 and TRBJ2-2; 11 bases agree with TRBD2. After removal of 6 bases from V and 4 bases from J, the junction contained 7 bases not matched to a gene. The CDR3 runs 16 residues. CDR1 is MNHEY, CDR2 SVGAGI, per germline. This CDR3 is CASSGTSGSFTGELFF. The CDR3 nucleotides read TGTGCCAGCAGCGGAACTAGCGGGAGTTTCACCGGGGAGCTGTTTTTT.

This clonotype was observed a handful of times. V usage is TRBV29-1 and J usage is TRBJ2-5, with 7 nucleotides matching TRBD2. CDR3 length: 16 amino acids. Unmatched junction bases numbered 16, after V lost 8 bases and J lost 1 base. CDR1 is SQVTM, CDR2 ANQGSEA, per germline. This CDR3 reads CSPRRFVGRGQETQYF. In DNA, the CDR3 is TGCAGCCCCCGGCGATTTGTGGGGAGGGGCCAAGAGACCCAGTACTTC.

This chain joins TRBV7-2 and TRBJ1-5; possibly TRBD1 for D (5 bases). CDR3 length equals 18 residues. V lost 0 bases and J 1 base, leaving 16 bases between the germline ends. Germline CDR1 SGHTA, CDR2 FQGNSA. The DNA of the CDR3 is TGTGCCAGCAGCTTAGCTGGACACGGCGGCATAAGCAATCAGCCCCAGCATTTT. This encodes CASSLAGHGGISNQPQHF.

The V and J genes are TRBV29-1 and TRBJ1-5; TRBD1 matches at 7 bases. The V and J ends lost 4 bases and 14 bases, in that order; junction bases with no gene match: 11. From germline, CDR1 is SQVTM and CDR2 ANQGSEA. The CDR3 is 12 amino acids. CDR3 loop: CSVGGGQTYEHF. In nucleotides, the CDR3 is TGCAGCGTTGGGGGGGGACAGACCTACGAGCATTTT.

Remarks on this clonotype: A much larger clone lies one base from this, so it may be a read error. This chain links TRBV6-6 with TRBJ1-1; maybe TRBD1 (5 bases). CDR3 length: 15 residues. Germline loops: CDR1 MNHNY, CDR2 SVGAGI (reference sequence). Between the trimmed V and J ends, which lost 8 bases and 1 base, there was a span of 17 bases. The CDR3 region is CASRGAFASNTEAFF. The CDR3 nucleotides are TGTGCCAGCCGAGGGGCCTTCGCCTCGAACACTGAAGCTTTCTTT.

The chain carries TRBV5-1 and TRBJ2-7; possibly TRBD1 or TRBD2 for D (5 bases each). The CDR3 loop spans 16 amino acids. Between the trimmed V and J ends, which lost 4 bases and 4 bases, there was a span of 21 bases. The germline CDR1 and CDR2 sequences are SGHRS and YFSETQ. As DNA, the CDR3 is TGCGCCAGCAGCCGGTGGTCTGGGGGAATTGAGTACGAGCAGTACTTC. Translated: CASSRWSGGIEYEQYF.

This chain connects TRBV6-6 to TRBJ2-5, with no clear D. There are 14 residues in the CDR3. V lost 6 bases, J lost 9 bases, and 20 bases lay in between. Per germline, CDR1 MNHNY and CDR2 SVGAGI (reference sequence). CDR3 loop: CASRQGFNNQPQYF. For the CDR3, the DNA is TGTGCCAGCAGACAAGGATTTAACAATCAGCCCCAGTACTTC.

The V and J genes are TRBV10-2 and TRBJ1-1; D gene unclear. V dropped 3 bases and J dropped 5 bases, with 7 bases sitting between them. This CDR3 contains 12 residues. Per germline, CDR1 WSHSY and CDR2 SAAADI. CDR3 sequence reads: CASSEGKTEAFF. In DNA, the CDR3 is TGCGCCAGCAGTGAAGGGAAAACTGAAGCTTTCTTT.

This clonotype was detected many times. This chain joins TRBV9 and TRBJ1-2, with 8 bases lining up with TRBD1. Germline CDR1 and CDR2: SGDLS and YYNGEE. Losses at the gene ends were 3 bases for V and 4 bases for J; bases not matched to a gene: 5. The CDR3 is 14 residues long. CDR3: CASSADRERYGYTF. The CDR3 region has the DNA TGTGCCAGCAGCGCGGACAGGGAGCGCTATGGCTACACCTTC.

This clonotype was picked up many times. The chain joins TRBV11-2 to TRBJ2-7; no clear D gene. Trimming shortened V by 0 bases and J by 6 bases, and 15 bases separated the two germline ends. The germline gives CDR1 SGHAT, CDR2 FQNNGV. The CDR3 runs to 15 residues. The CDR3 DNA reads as TGTGCCAGCAGCTTAGAACCCAGCGATGTTTTCGAGCAGTACTTC. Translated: CASSLEPSDVFEQYF.

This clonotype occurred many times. The CDR3 is CATSDSGGRGYQPQHF. The CDR3 bases are TGTGCCACCAGTGATTCCGGGGGCCGTGGGTATCAGCCCCAGCATTTT. The genes are TRBV24-1 and TRBJ1-5; D perhaps matches TRBD1 (6 bases). The germline CDR1 and CDR2 sequences are KGHDR and SFDVKD. Trimming removed 2 bases at V and 5 bases at J, with 15 bases between. The CDR3 length is 16 residues.

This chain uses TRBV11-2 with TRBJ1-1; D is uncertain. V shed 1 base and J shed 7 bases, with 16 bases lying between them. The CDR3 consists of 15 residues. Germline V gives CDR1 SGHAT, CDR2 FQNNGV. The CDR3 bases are TGTGCCAGCAGCTTAGGAACTTTTATCGGTGTTGAAGCTTTCTTT. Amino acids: CASSLGTFIGVEAFF.

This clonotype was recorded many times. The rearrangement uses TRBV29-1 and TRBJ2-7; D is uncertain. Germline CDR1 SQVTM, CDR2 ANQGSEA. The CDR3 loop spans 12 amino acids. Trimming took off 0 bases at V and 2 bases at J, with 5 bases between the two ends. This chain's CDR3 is CSVEDDTYEQYF. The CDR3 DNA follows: TGCAGCGTTGAAGATGACACCTACGAGCAGTACTTC.

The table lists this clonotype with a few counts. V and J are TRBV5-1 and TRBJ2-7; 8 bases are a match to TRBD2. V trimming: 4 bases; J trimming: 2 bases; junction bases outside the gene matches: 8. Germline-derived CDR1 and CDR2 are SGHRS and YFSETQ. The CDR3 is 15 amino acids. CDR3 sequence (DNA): TGCGCCAGCAGCGTCAGGGCGGGGGGAGCCTACGAGCAGTACTTC. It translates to CASSVRAGGAYEQYF.

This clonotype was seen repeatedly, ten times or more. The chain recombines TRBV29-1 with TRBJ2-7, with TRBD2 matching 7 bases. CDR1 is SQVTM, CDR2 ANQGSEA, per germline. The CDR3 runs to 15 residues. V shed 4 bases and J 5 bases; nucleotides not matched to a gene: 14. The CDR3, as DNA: TGCAGCGTTGGTGGGCGGACGGGAGGCAGTGACGAGCAGTACTTC. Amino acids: CSVGGRTGGSDEQYF.

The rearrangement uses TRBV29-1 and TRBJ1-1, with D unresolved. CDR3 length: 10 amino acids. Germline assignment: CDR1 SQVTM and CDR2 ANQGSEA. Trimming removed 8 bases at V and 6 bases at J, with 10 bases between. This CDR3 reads CSFGRAEAFF. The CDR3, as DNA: TGCAGCTTCGGGCGGGCTGAAGCTTTCTTT. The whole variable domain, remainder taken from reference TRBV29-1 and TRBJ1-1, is SAVISQKPSRDICQRGTSLTIQCQVDSQVTMMFWYRQQPGQSLTLIATANQGSEATYESGFVIDKFPISRPNLTFSTLTVSNMSPEDSSIYLCSFGRAEAFFGQGTRLTVV.

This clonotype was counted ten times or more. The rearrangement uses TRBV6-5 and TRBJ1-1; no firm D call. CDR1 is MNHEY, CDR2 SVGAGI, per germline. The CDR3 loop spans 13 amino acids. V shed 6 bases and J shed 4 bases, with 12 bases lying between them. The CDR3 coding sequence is TGTGCCAGCAGGGACGTTCGGGGCACTGAAGCTTTCTTT. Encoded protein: CASRDVRGTEAFF.

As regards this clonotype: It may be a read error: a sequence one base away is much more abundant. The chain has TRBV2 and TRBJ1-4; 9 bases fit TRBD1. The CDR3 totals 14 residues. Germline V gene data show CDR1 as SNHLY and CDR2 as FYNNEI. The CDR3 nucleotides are TGTGCCAGCAGAGCCGGGACAGGGAATGAAAAACTGTCTTTT. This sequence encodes CASRAGTGNEKLSF.

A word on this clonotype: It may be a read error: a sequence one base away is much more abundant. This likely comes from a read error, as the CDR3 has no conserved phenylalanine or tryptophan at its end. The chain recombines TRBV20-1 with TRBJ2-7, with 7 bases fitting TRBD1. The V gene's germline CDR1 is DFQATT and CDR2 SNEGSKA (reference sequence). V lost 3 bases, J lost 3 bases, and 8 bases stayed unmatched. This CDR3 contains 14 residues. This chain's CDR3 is CSARRQGGHYEQYL. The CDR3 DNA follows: TGCAGTGCTAGGAGACAGGGTGGTCACTACGAGCAGTACCTC.

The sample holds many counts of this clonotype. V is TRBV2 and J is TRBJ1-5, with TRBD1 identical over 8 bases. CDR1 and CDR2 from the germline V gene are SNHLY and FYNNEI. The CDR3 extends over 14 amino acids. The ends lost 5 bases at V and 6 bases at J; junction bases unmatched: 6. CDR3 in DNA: TGTGCCAGCAGTCCCCCGCAGGGGGCTCAGCCCCAGCATTTT. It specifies CASSPPQGAQPQHF.

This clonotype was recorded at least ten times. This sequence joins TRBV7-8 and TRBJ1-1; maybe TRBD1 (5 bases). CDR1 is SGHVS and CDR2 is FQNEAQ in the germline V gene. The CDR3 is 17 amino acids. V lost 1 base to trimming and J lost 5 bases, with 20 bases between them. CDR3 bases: TGTGCCAGCAGCTTAGGGGCTCGGGGCCCACCCAGAACTGAAGCTTTCTTT. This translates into CASSLGARGPPRTEAFF.

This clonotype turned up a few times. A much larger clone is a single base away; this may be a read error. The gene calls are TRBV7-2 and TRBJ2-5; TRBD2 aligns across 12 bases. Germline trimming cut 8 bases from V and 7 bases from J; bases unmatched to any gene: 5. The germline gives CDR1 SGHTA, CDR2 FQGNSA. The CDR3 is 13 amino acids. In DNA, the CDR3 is TGTGCCAGCTCCCCTAGCGGGAGGGGGACCCAGTACTTC. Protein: CASSPSGRGTQYF. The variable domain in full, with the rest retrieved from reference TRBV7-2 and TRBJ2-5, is GAGVSQSPSNKVTEKGKDVELRCDPISGHTALYWYRQSLGQGLEFLIYFQGNSAPDKSGLPSDRFSAERTGGSVSTLTIQRTQQEDSAVYLCASSPSGRGTQYFGPGTRLLVL.

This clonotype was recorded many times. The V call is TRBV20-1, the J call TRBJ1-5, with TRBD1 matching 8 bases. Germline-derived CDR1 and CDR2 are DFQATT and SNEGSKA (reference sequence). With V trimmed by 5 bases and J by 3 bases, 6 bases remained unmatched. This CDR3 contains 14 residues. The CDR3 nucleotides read TGCAGTGCTGGACCAGGGGGCCCCAATCAGCCCCAGCATTTT. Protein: CSAGPGGPNQPQHF.